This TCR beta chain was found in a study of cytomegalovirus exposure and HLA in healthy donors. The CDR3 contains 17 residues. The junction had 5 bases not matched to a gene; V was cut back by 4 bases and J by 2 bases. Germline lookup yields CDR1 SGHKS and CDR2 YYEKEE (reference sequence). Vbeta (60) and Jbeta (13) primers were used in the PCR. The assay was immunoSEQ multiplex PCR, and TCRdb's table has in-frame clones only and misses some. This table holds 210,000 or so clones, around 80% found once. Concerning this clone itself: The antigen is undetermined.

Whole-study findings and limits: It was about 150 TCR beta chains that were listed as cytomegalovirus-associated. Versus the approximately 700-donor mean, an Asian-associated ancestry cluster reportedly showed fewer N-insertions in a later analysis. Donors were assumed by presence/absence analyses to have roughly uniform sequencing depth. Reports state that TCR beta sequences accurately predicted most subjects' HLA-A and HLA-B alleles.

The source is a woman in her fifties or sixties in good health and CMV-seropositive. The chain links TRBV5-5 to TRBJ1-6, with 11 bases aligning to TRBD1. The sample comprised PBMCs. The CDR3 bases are TGTGCCAGCAGCCCTGCGGGACAGGGGGCCTATAATTCACCCCTCCACTTT. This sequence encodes CASSPAGQGAYNSPLHF. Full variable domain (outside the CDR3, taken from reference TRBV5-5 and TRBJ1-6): DAGVTQSPTHLIKTRGQQVTLRCSPISGHKSVSWYQQVLGQGPQFIFQYYEKEERGRGNFPDRFSARQFPNYSSELNVNALLLGDSALYLCASSPAGQGAYNSPLHFGNGTRLTVT.